A selection of T cell receptor beta chains follows, all from one sample in a study of blood T cell repertoires in COVID-19. Sequenced by immunoSEQ multiplex PCR; TCRdb stores in-frame clones only, minus some. The data contain tens of thousands of clones, more than 65% of them singletons. Sequenced input: peripheral blood. All receptors come from a human donor in a cohort sampled during active COVID-19. Each CDR3 is given with its conserved first and last residue.

TRBV20-1 | CSASRLGQGIGEQFF
TRBV25-1 | CASSDTGGRNQPQHF
TRBV11-2 | CASSLGLAYEQYF
TRBV6-5 | CASRKGPGGNQPQHF
TRBV3-1/TRBV3-2 | CASSYIPGLAGKTGELFF
TRBV5-1 | CASSLERGETQYF
TRBV28 | CASSLDLTLSGTGTNQPQHF
TRBV29-1 | CSVEGGAYEQYF
TRBV11-3 | CASSETSGRWGSSEQFF
TRBV5-1 | CASSLAQGTNYGYTF
TRBV27 | CASTHNRGSSYNEQFF
TRBV28 | CASKPSHQLYGYTF
TRBV5-5 | CASSPGPPRDEQFF
TRBV19 | CASSMDDSYGYTF
TRBV23-1 | CASSRGMEKLFF
TRBV7-9 | CASSLAQGVSYGYTF
TRBV28 | CASSSPGTGNNQPQHF
TRBV30 | CAWSVLAGAYEQYF
TRBV7-6 | CASSLGGLAGAGELFF
TRBV28 | CASLGDSNSPLHF
TRBV6-5 | CASGSGSSGEQFF
TRBV29-1 | CSVSRDRGYGYTF
TRBV6-5 | CASSYFRGANTGELFF
TRBV30 | CAWSVNRADTQYF
TRBV4-3 | CASSQDHGGRGDTQYF
TRBV6-5 | CASSYGNRVNEQYF
TRBV28 | CASGTDNYGYTF
TRBV11-2 | CASSSTHSGLAGTDTQYF
TRBV18 | CASSGRTSGSSEQYF
TRBV28 | CASSPHRGIGTEAFF
TRBV27 | CASSSGSYEQYF
TRBV27 | CASSLSRDTYNEQFF
TRBV28 | CASTGTVRNTEAFF
TRBV5-4 | CASSLDYSSTDTQYF
TRBV6-6 | CASSSRDTKYQETQYF
TRBV10-3 | CAISESQGAMQPQHF
TRBV19 | CASSILRTGGLETQYF
TRBV15 | CATSSPRGTGELFF
TRBV9 | CASSPTASTTEAFF
TRBV4-3 | CASSQEVQARLNTGELFF
TRBV5-1 | CASSRDTLEYGYTF
TRBV7-6 | CASSLAVETTDTQYF
TRBV2 | CASSDRTGYQPQHF
TRBV15 | CATSRKRGQGAGEAFF
TRBV28 | CASSFSFGTGGSNYGYTF
TRBV10-3 | CAISEGTGGYGYTF
TRBV11-2 | CASSLFAGSGNTIYF
TRBV7-9 | CASRTGGSYTQYF
TRBV7-9 | CASSSQGAGNTIYF
TRBV5-4 | CASSWGTGYGEQYF